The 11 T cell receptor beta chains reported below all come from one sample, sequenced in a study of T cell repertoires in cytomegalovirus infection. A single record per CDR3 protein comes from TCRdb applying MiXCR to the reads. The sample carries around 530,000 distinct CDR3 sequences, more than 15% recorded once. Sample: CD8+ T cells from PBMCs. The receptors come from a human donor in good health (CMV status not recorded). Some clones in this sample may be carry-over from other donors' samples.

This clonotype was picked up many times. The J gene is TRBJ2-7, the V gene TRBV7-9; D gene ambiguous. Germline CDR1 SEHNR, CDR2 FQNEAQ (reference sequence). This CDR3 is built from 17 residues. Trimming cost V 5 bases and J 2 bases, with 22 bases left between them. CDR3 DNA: TGTGCCAGCAGCGGCAAAGGTAGGGCAATAAGGACCTACGAGCAGTACTTC. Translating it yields CASSGKGRAIRTYEQYF.

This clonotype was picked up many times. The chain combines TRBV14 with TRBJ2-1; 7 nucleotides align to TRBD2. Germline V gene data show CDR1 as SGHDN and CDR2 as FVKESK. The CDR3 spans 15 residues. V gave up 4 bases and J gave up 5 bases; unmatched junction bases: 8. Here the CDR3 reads CASSRPGGSDNEQFF. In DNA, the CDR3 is TGTGCCAGCAGCCGGCCTGGCGGGAGCGACAATGAGCAGTTCTTC. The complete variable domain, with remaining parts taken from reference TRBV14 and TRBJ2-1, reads EAGVTQFPSHSVIEKGQTVTLRCDPISGHDNLYWYRRVMGKEIKFLLHFVKESKQDESGMPNNRFLAERTGGTYSTLKVQPAELEDSGVYFCASSRPGGSDNEQFFGPGTRLTVL.

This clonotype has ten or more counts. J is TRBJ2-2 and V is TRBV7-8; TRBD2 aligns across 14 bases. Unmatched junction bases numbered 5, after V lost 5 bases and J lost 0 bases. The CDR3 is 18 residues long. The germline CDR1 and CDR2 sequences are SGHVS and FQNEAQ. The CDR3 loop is CASSQGLAGEANTGELFF. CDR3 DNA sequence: TGTGCCAGCAGCCAGGGACTAGCGGGGGAAGCGAACACCGGGGAGCTGTTTTTT.

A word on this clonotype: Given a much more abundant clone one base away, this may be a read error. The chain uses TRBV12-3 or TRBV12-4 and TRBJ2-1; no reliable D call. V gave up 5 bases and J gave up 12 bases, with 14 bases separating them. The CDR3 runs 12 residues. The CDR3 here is CASSVQDQGQFF. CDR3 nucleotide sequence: TGTGCCAGCAGTGTCCAGGACCAAGGGCAGTTCTTC.

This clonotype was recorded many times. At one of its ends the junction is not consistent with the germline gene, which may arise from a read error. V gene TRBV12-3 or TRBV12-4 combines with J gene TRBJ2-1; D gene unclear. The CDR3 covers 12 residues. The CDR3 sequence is CASSLEVNEQFF. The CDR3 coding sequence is TGTGCCAGCAGCTTAGAAGTCAATGAGCAGTTCTTC.

CDR3 sequence (DNA): TGTGCCAGCAGCGTAGGGCCTAGCGGGAACACCGGGGAGCTGTTTTTT. It translates to CASSVGPSGNTGELFF. The genes are TRBV9 and TRBJ2-2; the match to TRBD2 covers 7 bases. Germline CDR1 is SGDLS and CDR2 is YYNGEE. V shed 0 bases and J 1 base; nucleotides not matched to a gene: 3. This CDR3 has 16 residues.

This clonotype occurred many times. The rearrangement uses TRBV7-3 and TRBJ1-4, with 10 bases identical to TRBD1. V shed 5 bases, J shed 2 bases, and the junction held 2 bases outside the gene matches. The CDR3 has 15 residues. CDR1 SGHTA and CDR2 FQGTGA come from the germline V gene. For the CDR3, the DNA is TGTGCCAGCAGCGCGACAGGGGGCACTAATGAAAAACTGTTTTTT. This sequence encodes CASSATGGTNEKLFF.

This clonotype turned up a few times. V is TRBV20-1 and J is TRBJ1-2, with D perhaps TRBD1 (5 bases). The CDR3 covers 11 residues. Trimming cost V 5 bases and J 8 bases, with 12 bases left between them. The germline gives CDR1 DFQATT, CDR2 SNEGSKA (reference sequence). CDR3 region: CSAGRGRGYTF. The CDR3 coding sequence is TGCAGTGCTGGAAGGGGCAGGGGCTACACCTTC.

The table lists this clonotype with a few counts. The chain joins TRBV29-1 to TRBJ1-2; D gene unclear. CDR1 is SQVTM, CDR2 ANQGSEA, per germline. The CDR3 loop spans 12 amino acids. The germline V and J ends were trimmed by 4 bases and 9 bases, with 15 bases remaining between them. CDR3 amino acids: CSVARERQSYTF. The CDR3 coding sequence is TGCAGCGTTGCCCGGGAACGGCAGAGCTACACCTTC.

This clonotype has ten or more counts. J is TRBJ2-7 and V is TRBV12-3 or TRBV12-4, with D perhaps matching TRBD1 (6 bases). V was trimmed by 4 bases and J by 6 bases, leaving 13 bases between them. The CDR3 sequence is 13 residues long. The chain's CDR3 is CASSWDNGSEQYF. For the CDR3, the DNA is TGTGCCAGCAGTTGGGACAATGGGAGCGAGCAGTACTTC.

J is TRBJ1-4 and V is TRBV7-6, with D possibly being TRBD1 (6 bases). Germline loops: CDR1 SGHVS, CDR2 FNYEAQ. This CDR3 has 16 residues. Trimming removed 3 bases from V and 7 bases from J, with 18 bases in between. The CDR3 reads CASSFPGGRLAEKLFF. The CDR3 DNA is TGTGCCAGCAGCTTTCCCGGGGGGCGACTTGCTGAAAAACTGTTTTTT.